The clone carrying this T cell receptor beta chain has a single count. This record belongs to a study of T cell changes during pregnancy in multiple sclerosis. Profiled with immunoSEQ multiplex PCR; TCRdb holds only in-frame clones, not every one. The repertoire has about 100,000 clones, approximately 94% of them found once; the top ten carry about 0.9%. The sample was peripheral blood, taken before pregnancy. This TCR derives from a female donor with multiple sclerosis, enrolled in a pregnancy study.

The CDR3 spells CASSVAAGQLYEQYF. CDR3 coding DNA: TGTGCCAGCAGCGTAGCTGCAGGACAGCTCTACGAGCAGTACTTC. The chain is built from TRBV9 and TRBJ2-7; weak D call: TRBD1 (6 bases). Germline V gene lookup returns CDR1 SGDLS and CDR2 YYNGEE. Trimming cost V 0 bases and J 3 bases, with 13 bases left between them. This CDR3 spans 15 amino acids.